The present entry profiles one T cell receptor (beta chain) with its context. Its antigen is as yet unknown. Researchers ran the PCR with 60 Vbeta and 13 Jbeta primers. The protocol was immunoSEQ multiplex PCR, while the TCRdb copy is restricted to in-frame clones and leaves out a portion. The table records 140,000 or so clones, over 75% of them present only once. The data derive from a study of cytomegalovirus exposure and HLA in healthy donors. Study results and limitations: More clonal expansion characterized HLA-associated TCR beta chains than equally common others in a later analysis.

This CDR3 is built from 15 residues. V lost 2 bases and J lost 0, with 11 bases in between. CDR1 MNHNS and CDR2 SASEGT come from the germline V gene. The gene calls are TRBV6-1 and TRBJ2-7; D remains unclear. The material sequenced was PBMCs. The clonotype comes from a woman aged 40 to 50 in good health and CMV-seronegative. This chain's CDR3 is CASSEFGLRSYEQYF. The CDR3 DNA reads TGTGCCAGCAGTGAATTCGGTCTTCGCTCCTACGAGCAGTACTTC.